This T cell receptor (beta chain) was sequenced in a study of blood T cell repertoires in COVID-19. Study-wide background: The origin of the acute and convalescent COVID-19 samples was the United States, Italy and Spain.

Sequenced by immunoSEQ multiplex PCR; TCRdb stores in-frame clones only, minus some. The sample gives under 300,000 clones, approximately 92% of which show up once; 4% to 5% is in the top ten. The germline V and J ends were trimmed by 4 bases and 0 bases, with 19 bases remaining between them. The germline V gene has CDR1 SGHNT and CDR2 YYREEE (reference sequence). The CDR3 totals 17 residues. V and J are TRBV5-4 and TRBJ1-1; possible D gene TRBD1, 6 bases. This sequence was found in a woman aged 40 to 50 who had recovered from COVID-19. The sample was peripheral blood. The CDR3 DNA is TGTGCCAGCAGCCGATGGGGGGGCGCATGGATGAACACTGAAGCTTTCTTT. Its translation is CASSRWGGAWMNTEAFF.